This entry features one T cell receptor (beta chain) sequence. The data belong to a study of T cells after yellow fever vaccination. TCRdb recomputed calls from the 5' RACE reads with MiXCR, one row per CDR3 protein. The sample contains about 350,000 distinct CDR3 sequences, about 12% of which appear only once. V gave up 7 bases and J gave up 1 base, with 8 bases separating them. The germline CDR1 and CDR2 sequences are MNHEY and SVGEGT. The CDR3 contains 12 residues. This sequence originates from a man aged 18 to 30 who received the YFV17D yellow fever vaccine. The source was CD4+ T cells sorted from PBMCs, collected 15 days after the yellow fever booster vaccination. This sequence joins TRBV6-2 or TRBV6-3 and TRBJ2-7, with D unresolved. CDR3 amino acids: CASTAVSYEQYF. Here the CDR3 DNA reads TGTGCCAGCACAGCCGTTTCCTACGAGCAGTACTTC.